The T cell receptor (beta chain) under discussion was sequenced for a study of T cell responses to AZD1222 COVID-19 vaccine. Study findings and constraints: Two doses of AZD1222 preceded a rise in Spike-specific TCR breadth and depth. The donor group comprised mostly white British people and more females; the analysis possibly underestimated clonal diversity.

V was shortened by 3 bases and J by 2 bases, with 11 bases between the two germline ends. The CDR3 totals 14 residues. CDR1 MNHEY and CDR2 SMNVEV come from the germline V gene (reference sequence). About this clone: Its antigen is as yet unknown.

Clones were read by immunoSEQ multiplex PCR, and TCRdb kept only the in-frame ones, dropping some. The table lists over 130,000 clones, 88% of them singletons. This specimen was peripheral blood, taken 28 days after the second AZD1222 dose. This sequence was found in an adult who received the AZD1222 COVID-19 vaccine. This chain connects TRBV27 to TRBJ2-7; D uncertain. The CDR3 coding sequence is TGTGCCAGCAGTTTTGCTCAGGCCCCCTACGAGCAGTACTTC. This gives the protein CASSFAQAPYEQYF.